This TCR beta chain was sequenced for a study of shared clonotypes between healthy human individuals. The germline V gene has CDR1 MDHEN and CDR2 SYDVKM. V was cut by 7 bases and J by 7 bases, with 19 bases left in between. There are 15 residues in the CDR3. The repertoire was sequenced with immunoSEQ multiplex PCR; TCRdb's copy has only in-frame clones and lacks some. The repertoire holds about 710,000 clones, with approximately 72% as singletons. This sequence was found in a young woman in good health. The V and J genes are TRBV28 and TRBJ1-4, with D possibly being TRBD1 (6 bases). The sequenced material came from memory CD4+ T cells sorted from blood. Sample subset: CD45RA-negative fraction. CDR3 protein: CASNQKGGGREKLFF. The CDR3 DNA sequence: TGTGCCAGCAACCAGAAAGGAGGGGGACGTGAAAAACTGTTTTTT.